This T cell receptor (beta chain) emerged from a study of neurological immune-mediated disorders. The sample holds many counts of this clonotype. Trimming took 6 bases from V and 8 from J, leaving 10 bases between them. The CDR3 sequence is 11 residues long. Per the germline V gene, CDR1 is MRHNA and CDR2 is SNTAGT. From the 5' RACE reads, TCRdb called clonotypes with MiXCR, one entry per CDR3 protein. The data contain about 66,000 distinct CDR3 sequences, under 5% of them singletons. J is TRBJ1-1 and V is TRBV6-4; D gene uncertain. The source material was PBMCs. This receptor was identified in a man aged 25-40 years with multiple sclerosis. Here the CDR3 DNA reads TGTGCCAGCAGCGGCACCAGCGAAGCTTTCTTT. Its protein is CASSGTSEAFF.